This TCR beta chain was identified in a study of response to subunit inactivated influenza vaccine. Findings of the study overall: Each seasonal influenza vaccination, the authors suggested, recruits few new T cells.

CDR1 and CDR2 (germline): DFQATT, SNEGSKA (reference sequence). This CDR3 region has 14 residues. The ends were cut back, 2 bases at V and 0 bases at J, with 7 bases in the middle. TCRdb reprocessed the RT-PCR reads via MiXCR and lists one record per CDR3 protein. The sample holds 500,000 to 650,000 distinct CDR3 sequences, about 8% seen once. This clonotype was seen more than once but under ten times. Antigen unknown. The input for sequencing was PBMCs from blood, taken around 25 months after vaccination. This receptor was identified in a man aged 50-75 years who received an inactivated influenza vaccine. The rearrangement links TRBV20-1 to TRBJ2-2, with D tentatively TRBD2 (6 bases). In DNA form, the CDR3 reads TGCAGTGCTAGATGGGGGGCGAACACCGGGGAGCTGTTTTTT. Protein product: CSARWGANTGELFF.